One sample yielded the 2 T cell receptor beta chains listed below, sequenced in a study of blood T cells in healthy people across ages. The authors ran a second PCR of 7 to 11 cycles using a sample-barcoded 5' primer and a J-beta primer mix. TCRdb called the 5' RACE reads again in MiXCR, with one record for every CDR3 protein. The sample holds about 1.8 million distinct CDR3 sequences, around half seen once. The sequencing sample was made of blood. These receptors originate from a woman aged 40 to 50 in good health.

This clonotype has a handful of counts. The V and J genes are TRBV12-3 or TRBV12-4 and TRBJ2-3, with TRBD2 identical over 8 bases. Germline trimming cut 1 base from V and 1 base from J; bases unmatched to any gene: 10. The CDR3 is made up of 18 amino acids. The CDR3 spells CASSLGSRSGGRTDTQYF. The CDR3 region has the DNA TGTGCCAGCAGTTTAGGATCGAGAAGCGGGGGTCGCACAGATACGCAGTATTTT.

The CDR3 bases are TGTGCCAGCAGTGAACGGTATTCCTACAATGAGCAGTTCTTC. Amino acid sequence: CASSERYSYNEQFF. The chain has TRBV6-1 and TRBJ2-1, with D unresolved. Looked up from germline, CDR1 is MNHNS and CDR2 is SASEGT. V was pared by 2 bases and J by 1 base, with 6 bases between. The CDR3 is 14 residues long.